This is a list of T cell receptor beta chains from one sample in a study of blood T cell repertoires in COVID-19. Sequencing was performed with immunoSEQ multiplex PCR; in TCRdb, only in-frame clones are kept and a portion is missing. The table has 200,000 to 250,000 clones, 88% seen once; the top ten hold approximately 1.5%. Specimen: peripheral blood. These receptors were collected from a man aged 18-30 years with active or convalescent COVID-19. CDR3s include the opening cysteine and the closing phenylalanine or tryptophan. Fields, in order: V gene, J gene, clone size, CDR3 protein. Part of the rows lack a size; the others show once, few, many or a class for expanded clones.

TRBV6-6	TRBJ2-1	NA	CASSYLEAKGDEQFF
TRBV9	TRBJ2-3	once	CASSVRQGSTDTQYF
TRBV12-3/TRBV12-4	TRBJ1-5	NA	CASNPDGGRPQHF
TRBV30	TRBJ2-3	NA	CAWTKFRGEGDTQYF
TRBV19	TRBJ1-5	NA	CASSISGTGLSNQPQHF
TRBV3-1/TRBV3-2	TRBJ1-1	NA	CASSQTGIMNTEAFF
TRBV12-3/TRBV12-4	TRBJ2-1	NA	CASSSLANEQFF
TRBV19	TRBJ1-1	NA	CASSMTGTGHNTEAFF
TRBV28	TRBJ1-1	NA	CASSLTGNTEAFF
TRBV9	TRBJ2-1	NA	CASSPEGAGHNEQFF
TRBV12-3/TRBV12-4	TRBJ1-1	NA	CASSFVRSEAFF
TRBV28	TRBJ1-1	NA	CASRRDRATGTEAFF
TRBV9	TRBJ2-1	NA	CASSVGSSYNEQFF
TRBV6-4	TRBJ2-3	medium-sized	CASSDSAAGGPDTQYF
TRBV28	TRBJ1-5	once	CASWTGGNQPQHF
TRBV18	TRBJ2-5	NA	CASSPLPYSYTHF
TRBV3-1/TRBV3-2	TRBJ2-3	NA	CASSQPTSRVTQYF
TRBV6-5	TRBJ2-5	NA	CASSYQLAGDAETQYF
TRBV18	TRBJ2-1	NA	CASSPGTSWEQFF
TRBV5-1	TRBJ2-3	NA	CASSLGASTDTQYF
TRBV28	TRBJ2-7	NA	CASSLDSLATVGAEQYF
TRBV6-6	TRBJ2-2	NA	CASSSTSGRNTGELFF
TRBV19	TRBJ2-1	NA	CASSPLLAGVVEQFF
TRBV6-1	TRBJ2-7	NA	CASSELGTSAYEQYF
TRBV4-1	TRBJ1-4	NA	CASSQQQLVSNEKLFF
TRBV6-6	TRBJ1-5	NA	CATQPTGKQPQHF
TRBV19	TRBJ1-2	NA	CASRVQGGSYGYTF
TRBV6-6	TRBJ1-1	NA	CASSLRGLGTEAFF
TRBV5-6	TRBJ1-6	NA	CASSLVLQGSKPDNSPLHF
TRBV30	TRBJ2-7	NA	CAWSVREGSYEQYF
TRBV27	TRBJ1-4	few	CASSFGGGTTNEKLFF
TRBV19	TRBJ2-7	NA	CASSIGRGSSYEQYF
TRBV4-2	TRBJ2-7	NA	CASSQYHGYEQYF
TRBV28	TRBJ2-5	NA	CASSDSGGTQETQYF
TRBV19	TRBJ1-2	NA	CASRMAGRGQLPYGYTF
TRBV7-9	TRBJ1-1	NA	CASSLGGRPEAFF
TRBV27	TRBJ1-6	NA	CASSPDRGSSPLHF
TRBV3-1/TRBV3-2	TRBJ2-1	NA	CASSQEIAYNEQFF
TRBV5-1	TRBJ2-7	NA	CASSLGRGTPYEQYF
TRBV30	TRBJ2-1	NA	CAWSVSSEQFF
TRBV27	TRBJ2-7	NA	CASSLVGRSYEQYF